This entry lists 9 T cell receptor beta chains sequenced from one sample in a study of shared clonotypes between healthy human individuals. CD45RO-negative, CCR7-positively selected cells formed the naive CD8 fraction, excluding terminally differentiated effector memory CD45RA+ cells. The repertoire was sequenced with immunoSEQ multiplex PCR; TCRdb's copy has only in-frame clones and lacks some. The sample has just over 2,000,000 clones, about 95% seen once. The specimen sequenced was naive CD8+ T cells sorted from blood. The origin of the receptors is a man aged 18 to 30 in good health.

The chain has TRBV2 and TRBJ2-7; D is perhaps TRBD1 (6 bases). Trimming shortened V by 6 bases and J by 5 bases, and 17 bases separated the two germline ends. This CDR3 is 14 amino acids long. Germline CDR1 SNHLY, CDR2 FYNNEI. This chain's CDR3 is CASSLGAEDDEQYF. The CDR3 DNA reads as TGTGCCAGCAGCTTGGGGGCGGAGGACGACGAGCAGTACTTC. The complete variable domain, with remaining parts taken from reference TRBV2 and TRBJ2-7, reads EPEVTQTPSHQVTQMGQEVILRCVPISNHLYFYWYRQILGQKVEFLVSFYNNEISEKSEIFDDQFSVERPDGSNFTLKIRSTKLEDSAMYFCASSLGAEDDEQYFGPGTRLTVT.

The genes are TRBV7-9 and TRBJ2-5, with 7 bases that match TRBD1. V trimming: 5 bases; J trimming: 5 bases; junction bases outside the gene matches: 8. CDR1 and CDR2 from the germline V gene are SEHNR and FQNEAQ (reference sequence). There are 14 residues in the CDR3. The CDR3 region is CASSPRQGTETQYF. The CDR3 coding sequence is TGTGCCAGCAGCCCCCGACAGGGAACGGAGACCCAGTACTTC.

This chain connects TRBV7-9 to TRBJ2-1; D is perhaps TRBD2 (5 bases). The CDR3 loop spans 12 amino acids. V was shortened by 6 bases and J by 7 bases, with 10 bases between the two germline ends. Germline loops: CDR1 SEHNR, CDR2 FQNEAQ (reference sequence). Written as DNA, the CDR3 is TGTGCCAGCAGAGAGGAGGAAAATGAGCAGTTCTTC. Protein sequence: CASREEENEQFF.

The chain recombines TRBV6-6 with TRBJ1-1, with D hard to call. The CDR3 is 12 amino acids. Looked up from germline, CDR1 is MNHNY and CDR2 is SVGAGI (reference sequence). Trimming shortened V by 0 bases and J by 5 bases, and 4 bases separated the two germline ends. CDR3 DNA: TGTGCCAGCAGTTACTCGAAGACTGAAGCTTTCTTT. Protein: CASSYSKTEAFF.

The chain combines TRBV6-1 with TRBJ2-1, with 13 bases that match TRBD2. The trim removed 4 bases at V and 6 bases at J, leaving 3 bases unmatched. This CDR3 has 15 amino acids. In germline, CDR1 is MNHNS, CDR2 SASEGT. The CDR3 DNA reads as TGTGCCAGCAGTGTACTAGCGGGGGGGCCCAATGAGCAGTTCTTC. This sequence encodes CASSVLAGGPNEQFF.

This chain uses TRBV5-6 with TRBJ1-1; tentative D call: TRBD1 (5 bases). In germline, CDR1 is SGHDT, CDR2 YYEEEE. The ends were cut back, 8 bases at V and 3 bases at J, with 14 bases in the middle. CDR3 length: 13 residues. Here the CDR3 reads CASMDIMDTEAFF. The CDR3 DNA sequence: TGTGCCAGTATGGACATAATGGACACTGAAGCTTTCTTT.

CDR3 sequence reads: CASSSAGTAYEQYF. In nucleotides, the CDR3 is TGTGCCAGCAGCTCAGCCGGGACAGCGTACGAGCAGTACTTC. The rearrangement links TRBV9 to TRBJ2-7; 7 bases line up with TRBD1. Unmatched junction bases numbered 8, after V lost 4 bases and J lost 4 bases. Germline CDR1 SGDLS, CDR2 YYNGEE. The CDR3 spans 14 residues.

Remarks on this clone: Other DNA sequences in the same sample also yield this CDR3. V usage is TRBV5-4 and J usage is TRBJ2-7, with D perhaps TRBD1 or TRBD2 (6 bases each). The CDR3 is 14 amino acids. Between the trimmed V and J ends, which lost 1 base and 3 bases, there was a span of 11 bases. Germline V gene sequence: CDR1 SGHNT, CDR2 YYREEE (reference sequence). The CDR3 protein is CASSLTGGNYEQYF. In nucleotides, the CDR3 is TGTGCCAGCAGCTTGACCGGGGGCAACTACGAGCAGTACTTC.

The table lists this clone with a count of one. The rearrangement links TRBV7-9 to TRBJ2-7, with D perhaps matching TRBD2 (6 bases). Trimming removed 5 bases from V and 0 bases from J, with 14 bases in between. The CDR3 is made up of 15 amino acids. The germline CDR1 and CDR2 sequences are SEHNR and FQNEAQ (reference sequence). The CDR3 loop is CASSPDFGSSYEQYF. As DNA, the CDR3 is TGTGCCAGCAGCCCCGATTTCGGGAGCTCCTACGAGCAGTACTTC.